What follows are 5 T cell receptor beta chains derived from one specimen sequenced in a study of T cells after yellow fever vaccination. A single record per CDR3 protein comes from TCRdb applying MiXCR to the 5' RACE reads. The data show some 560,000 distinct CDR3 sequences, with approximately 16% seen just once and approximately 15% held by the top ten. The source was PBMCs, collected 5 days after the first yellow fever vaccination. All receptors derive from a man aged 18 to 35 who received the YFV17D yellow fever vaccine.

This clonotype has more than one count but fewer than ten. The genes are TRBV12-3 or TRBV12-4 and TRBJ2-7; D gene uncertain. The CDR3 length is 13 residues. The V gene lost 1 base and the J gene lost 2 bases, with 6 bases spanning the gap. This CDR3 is CASSLGIAYEQYV. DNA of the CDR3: TGTGCCAGCAGTTTAGGGATAGCCTACGAGCAGTACGTC.

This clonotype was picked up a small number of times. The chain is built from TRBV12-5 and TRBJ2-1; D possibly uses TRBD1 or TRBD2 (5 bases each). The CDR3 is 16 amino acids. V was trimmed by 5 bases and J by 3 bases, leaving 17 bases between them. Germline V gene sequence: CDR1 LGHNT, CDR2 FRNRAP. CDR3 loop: CASGPVSGRNYNEQFF. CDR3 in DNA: TGTGCTAGTGGTCCAGTCTCGGGGCGGAACTACAATGAGCAGTTCTTC.

CDR3 nucleotide sequence: TGTGCCAGCTCCGGTCGTTGGGATACGCAGTATTTT. It is translated as CASSGRWDTQYF. The chain has TRBV7-2 and TRBJ2-3, with D hard to call. Per the germline V gene, CDR1 is SGHTA and CDR2 is FQGNSA. CDR3 length: 12 amino acids. Trimming removed 8 bases at V and 6 bases at J, with 12 bases between. The full variable domain, completed using reference TRBV7-2 and TRBJ2-3, is GAGVSQSPSNKVTEKGKDVELRCDPISGHTALYWYRQSLGQGLEFLIYFQGNSAPDKSGLPSDRFSAERTGGSVSTLTIQRTQQEDSAVYLCASSGRWDTQYFGPGTRLTVL.

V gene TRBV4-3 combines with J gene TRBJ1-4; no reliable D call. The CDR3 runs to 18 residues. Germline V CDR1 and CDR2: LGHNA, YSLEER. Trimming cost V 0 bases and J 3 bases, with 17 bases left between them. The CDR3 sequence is CASSQDRSVGVPNEKLFF. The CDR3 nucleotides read TGCGCCAGCAGCCAAGATCGGTCGGTTGGGGTACCTAATGAAAAACTGTTTTTT.

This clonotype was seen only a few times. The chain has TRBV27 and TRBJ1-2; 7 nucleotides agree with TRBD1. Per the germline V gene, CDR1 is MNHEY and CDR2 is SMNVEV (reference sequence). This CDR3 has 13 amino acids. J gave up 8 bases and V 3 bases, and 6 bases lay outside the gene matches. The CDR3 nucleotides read TGTGCCAGCAGTTTCCGACAGGGTTACGGCTACACCTTC. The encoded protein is CASSFRQGYGYTF.